The clone carrying this T cell receptor beta chain appeared many times. Described time point: sample taken at primary tumor resection. These data come from a study of spatial heterogeneity in lung cancer. V dropped 2 bases and J dropped 0 bases, with 8 bases sitting between them. CDR3 size: 15 residues. CDR1 and CDR2 from the germline V gene are MNHEY and SVGEGT. Individually, TCR cDNA molecules were each labelled with a unique molecular identifier. One entry per CDR3 protein, called by TCRdb with MiXCR from the 5' RACE reads. Of approximately 24,000 distinct CDR3 sequences in the sample, around 5.1% were seen once.

The source of this sequence is a male donor with early-stage non-small cell lung cancer. Sequenced here: PBMCs, sampled at surgery. V and J are TRBV6-2 or TRBV6-3 and TRBJ2-1; no definite D call. DNA of the CDR3: TGTGCCAGCAGTTACGGGCCCCCCTCCTACAATGAGCAGTTCTTC. This codes for CASSYGPPSYNEQFF.